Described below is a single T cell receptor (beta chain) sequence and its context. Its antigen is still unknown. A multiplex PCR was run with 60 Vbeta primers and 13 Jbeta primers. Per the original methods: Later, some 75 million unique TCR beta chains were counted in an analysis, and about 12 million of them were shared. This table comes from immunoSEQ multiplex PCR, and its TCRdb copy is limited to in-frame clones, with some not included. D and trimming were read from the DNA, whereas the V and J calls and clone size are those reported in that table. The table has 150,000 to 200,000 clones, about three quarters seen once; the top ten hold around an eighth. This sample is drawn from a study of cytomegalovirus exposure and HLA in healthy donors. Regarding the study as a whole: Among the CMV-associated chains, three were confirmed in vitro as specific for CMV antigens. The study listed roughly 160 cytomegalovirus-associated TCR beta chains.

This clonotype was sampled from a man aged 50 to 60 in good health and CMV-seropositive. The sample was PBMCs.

The CDR3 DNA is TGCGCCAGCAGCCAAGGAGGGGGATTCGAGACCCAGTACTTC. As protein: CASSQGGGFETQYF. V and J are TRBV4-1 and TRBJ2-5; TRBD1 might be the D (6 bases). The CDR3 is made up of 14 amino acids. V lost 1 base and J 5 bases, leaving 11 bases between the germline ends. In germline, CDR1 is MGHRA, CDR2 YSYEKL.